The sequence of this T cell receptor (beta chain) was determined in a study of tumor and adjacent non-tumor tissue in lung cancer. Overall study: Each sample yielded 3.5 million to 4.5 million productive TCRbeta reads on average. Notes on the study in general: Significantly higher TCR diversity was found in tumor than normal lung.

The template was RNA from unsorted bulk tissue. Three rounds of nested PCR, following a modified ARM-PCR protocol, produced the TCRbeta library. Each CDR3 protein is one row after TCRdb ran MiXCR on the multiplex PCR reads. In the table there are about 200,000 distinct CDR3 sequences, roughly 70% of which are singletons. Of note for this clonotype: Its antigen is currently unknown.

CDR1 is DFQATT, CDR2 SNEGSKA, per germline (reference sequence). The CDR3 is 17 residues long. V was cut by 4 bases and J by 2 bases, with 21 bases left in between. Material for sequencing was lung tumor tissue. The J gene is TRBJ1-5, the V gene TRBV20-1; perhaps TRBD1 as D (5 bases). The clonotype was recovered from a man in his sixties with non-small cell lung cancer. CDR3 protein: CSAIPPAGGGRNQPQHF. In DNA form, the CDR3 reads TGCAGTGCTATTCCCCCCGCCGGGGGTGGTCGCAATCAGCCCCAGCATTTT.